This T cell receptor (beta chain) was found in a study of early T cells in non-severe SARS-CoV-2 infection. Study in general: Bulk RNA isolated from unsorted whole blood underwent sequencing; chains were not paired.

TCRdb redid the calling of the 5' RACE reads with MiXCR, one entry per CDR3 protein. The data contain about 62,000 distinct CDR3 sequences, approximately 9.3% of them singletons. General observations from the study: Anti-spike CD8 responses were favored by VDJdb matching, which missed private and CD4 specificities.

Germline V CDR1 and CDR2: MNHNY, SVGAGI (reference sequence). Between the trimmed V and J ends, which lost 6 bases and 0 bases, there was a span of 10 bases. This CDR3 has 14 residues. Points on this clonotype: Its matching antigen is unknown.

Input material: whole blood. This chain connects TRBV6-6 to TRBJ2-3; D tentatively fits TRBD1 or TRBD2 (5 bases each). This receptor was identified in an adult who was a healthcare worker with PCR-confirmed SARS-CoV-2 infection or an uninfected control (not recorded which). CDR3 in amino acids: CASRYRDSTDTQYF. As DNA, the CDR3 is TGTGCCAGCAGATACCGGGACAGCACAGATACGCAGTATTTT.